This TCR beta chain was documented in a study of blood T cell repertoires in COVID-19 (dated by TCRdb to about 2020). Background on the whole study: Recovered participants in ImmuneRACE Cohort 3 were defined as having two consecutive negative NP/OP PCR tests, clearance from a healthcare professional, or resolution of symptoms. The prospective study material was composed of cDNA or gDNA derived from T cells, B-cell-depleted T cells, or PBMCs. Collaborator samples came from the United States, Italy and Spain and covered acute and convalescent phases of COVID-19. A freely available public database, intended as a resource for researchers studying the immune response to SARS-CoV-2, is where the repertoires were released. The dataset comprised deeply sampled blood TCRbeta repertoires from subjects exposed to, actively infected with, or recovered from COVID-19. Where available, HLA class I and class II types were taken from metadata supplied by the sample provider and were not determined by assay-based typing. Samples were obtained from the ongoing ImmuneRACE study (first 160 participants) and from some 1,200 subjects provided by 6 global collaborators. The sample metadata nearly always contained a de-identified subject ID, COVID-19 status, age in years and sex.

On this clone itself: This receptor's antigen is unknown. The record has no base qualities; no much larger clone is one base away.

The immunoSEQ Assay, a bias-controlled multiplex PCR, was used to amplify TCRbeta CDR3 regions from genomic DNA. From the authors' description of their analysis: The number of nucleated cells in each sample was estimated from the amplification of reference gene primers within the assay. To quantify the absolute abundance of each unique TCRbeta CDR3 rearrangement, sequence reads were collapsed and filtered. For each sample, productive Simpson clonality was calculated by taking the square root of Simpson's diversity index across productive rearrangements. Entries here come from immuneACCESS through TCRdb and include only in-frame sequences with V and J called. Some clones fail to appear in such tables; in the studies checked, an unresolved V gene covers under half of the shortfall, and the cause of the remainder is unknown. That table is the source of V, J and clone size, and D and trimming were worked out from the DNA. Within this sample are about 170,000 clones, with around 79% of them counted one time only. The ten largest clones represent about 20% of the sample.

In the prospective study, participants were about 18 to 95 years old, resided in about two dozen geographic areas of the United States, and were enrolled through a virtual design. Cohort assignment in the prospective study relied on participant-reported clinical history from a screening survey and a study questionnaire. In the prospective study, mobile phlebotomists collected whole blood, serum and a nasopharyngeal or oropharyngeal swab from each participant. Additional blood draws and questionnaires over an approximately two-month period could optionally be provided by prospective study participants. Before DNA extraction, prospective study blood samples were shipped either frozen or at room temperature. The research as a whole found: The amount of clinical and demographic metadata varied by source and participant and was provided uncurated.

The CDR3 runs 15 amino acids, cysteine and phenylalanine included. Only the CDR3 region is kept as DNA, spanning 45 bases read in frame from base 1. In the germline V gene, CDR1 corresponds to MNHEY and CDR2 to SVGAGI. V is cut by 0 bases and J by 4 bases, and the space between the germline ends is 13 bases. The TCR was taken from a woman between 65 and 79 years old in a cohort exposed to, infected with or recovered from COVID-19 (not recorded which). The rearranged segments are TRBV6-5 and TRBJ2-7, with a tentative D gene TRBD2 over 5 matching bases. Sequencing was performed on PBMCs or T cells enriched from blood (not recorded which). CDR3 loop: CASSYSMSGAYEQYF. In nucleotide form, the sequence is TGTGCCAGCAGTTACTCGATGAGCGGAGCTTACGAGCAGTACTTC.